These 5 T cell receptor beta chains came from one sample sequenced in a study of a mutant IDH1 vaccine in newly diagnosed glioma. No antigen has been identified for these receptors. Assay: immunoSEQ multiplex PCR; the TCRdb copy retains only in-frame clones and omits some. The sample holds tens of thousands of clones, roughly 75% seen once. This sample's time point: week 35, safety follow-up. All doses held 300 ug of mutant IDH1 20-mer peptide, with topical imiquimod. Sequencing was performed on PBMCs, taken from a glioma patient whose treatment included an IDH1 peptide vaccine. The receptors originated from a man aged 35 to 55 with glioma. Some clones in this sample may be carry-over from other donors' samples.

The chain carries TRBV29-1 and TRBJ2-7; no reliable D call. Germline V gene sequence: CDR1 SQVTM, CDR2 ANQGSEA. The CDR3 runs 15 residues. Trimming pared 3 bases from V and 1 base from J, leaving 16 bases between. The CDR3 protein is CSVEDGYSSSYEQYF. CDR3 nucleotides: TGCAGCGTTGAGGATGGGTACAGCTCTTCCTACGAGCAGTACTTC.

CDR3 loop: CASSLTGLGYTF. The CDR3 DNA is TGTGCCAGCAGCTTAACAGGGCTCGGCTACACCTTC. This chain uses TRBV7-9 with TRBJ1-2; D is possibly TRBD1 (6 bases). V gave up 2 bases and J gave up 8 bases, with 9 bases separating them. CDR3 length: 12 residues. The germline gives CDR1 SEHNR, CDR2 FQNEAQ (reference sequence).

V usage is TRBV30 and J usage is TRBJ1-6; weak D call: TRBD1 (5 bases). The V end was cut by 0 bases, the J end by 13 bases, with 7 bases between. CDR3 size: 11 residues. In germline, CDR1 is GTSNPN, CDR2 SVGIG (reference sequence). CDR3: CAWSVQEPLHF. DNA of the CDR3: TGTGCCTGGAGTGTACAGGAGCCCCTCCACTTT.

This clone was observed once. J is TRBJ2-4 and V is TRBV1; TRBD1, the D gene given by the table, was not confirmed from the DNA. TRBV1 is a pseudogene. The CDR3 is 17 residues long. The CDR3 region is CTSSQETQGRAKNIQYF. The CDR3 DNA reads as TGCACCAGCAGCCAAGAAACACAGGGTCGGGCCAAAAACATTCAGTACTTC.

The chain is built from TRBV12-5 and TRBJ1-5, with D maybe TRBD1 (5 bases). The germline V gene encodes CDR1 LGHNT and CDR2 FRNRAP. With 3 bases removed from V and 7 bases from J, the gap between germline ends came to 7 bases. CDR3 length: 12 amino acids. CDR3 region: CASGFGGQPQHF. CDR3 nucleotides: TGTGCTAGTGGTTTTGGGGGACAGCCCCAGCATTTT.